This T cell receptor beta chain was identified in a study of T cell repertoires in cytomegalovirus infection. In the study overall: Both CMV infection and a matching HLA type were indicated by public TCR beta signatures.

This clonotype has a count of ten or more. Trimming removed 1 base from V and 0 bases from J, with 10 bases in between. Germline V gene sequence: CDR1 LNHDA, CDR2 SQIVND (reference sequence). CDR3 length equals 17 residues. TCRdb itself ran the reads through MiXCR, one entry per CDR3 protein. The sample lists some 280,000 distinct CDR3 sequences; 12% to 15% were seen once. The sample consisted of PBMCs. The clonotype comes from a human donor in good health (CMV status not recorded). Some clones in this sample may be carry-over from other donors' samples. This chain links TRBV19 with TRBJ2-6; D is undetermined. CDR3 nucleotides: TGTGCCAGTAGTATAGGGGTCGGCAGCTCTGGGGCCAACGTCCTGACTTTC. Protein: CASSIGVGSSGANVLTF.